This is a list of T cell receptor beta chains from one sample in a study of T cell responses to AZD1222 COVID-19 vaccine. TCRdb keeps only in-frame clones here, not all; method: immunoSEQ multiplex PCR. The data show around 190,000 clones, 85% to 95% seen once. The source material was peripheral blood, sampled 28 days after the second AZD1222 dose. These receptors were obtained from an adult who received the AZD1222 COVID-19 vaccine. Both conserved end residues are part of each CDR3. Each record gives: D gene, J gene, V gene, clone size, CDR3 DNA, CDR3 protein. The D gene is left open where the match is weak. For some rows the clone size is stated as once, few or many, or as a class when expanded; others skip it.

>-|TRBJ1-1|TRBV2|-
TGTGCCAGCAGTCGAAGGAGGGCGGGGGGAGACACTGAAGCTTTCTTT
CASSRRRAGGDTEAFF
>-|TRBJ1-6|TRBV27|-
TGTGCCAGCCTTAAAACGGGGTCTAATTCACCCCTCCACTTT
CASLKTGSNSPLHF
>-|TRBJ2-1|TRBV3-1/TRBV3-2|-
TGTGCCAGCAGCCGAGGGGGTGAGCAGTTCTTC
CASSRGGEQFF
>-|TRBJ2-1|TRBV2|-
TGTGCCAGTCGGTCCAGCGATCTACCTTCGGAGGACAATGAGCAGTTCTTC
CASRSSDLPSEDNEQFF
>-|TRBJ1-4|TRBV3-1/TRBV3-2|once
TGTGCCAGCAGCCAAGATAGGTATGAAAAACTGTTTTTT
CASSQDRYEKLFF
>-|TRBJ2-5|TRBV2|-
TGTGCCAGCAGTCCCGGGACAAATGTAAAGACCCAGTACTTC
CASSPGTNVKTQYF
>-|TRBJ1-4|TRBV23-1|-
TGCGCCAGCAGTCGGGTGGAAAAACTGTTTTTT
CASSRVEKLFF
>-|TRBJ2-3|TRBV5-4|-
TGTGCCAGCAGCTTGGCCTACGATCTATTTGCTAGCACAGATACGCAGTATTTT
CASSLAYDLFASTDTQYF
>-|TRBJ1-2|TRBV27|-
TGTGCCAGCAGCCGGGGGACGGCGAACTATGGCTACACCTTC
CASSRGTANYGYTF
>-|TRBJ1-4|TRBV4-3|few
TGCGCCAGCAGCCAAGATTCGGTATCGACTAATGAAAAACTGTTTTTT
CASSQDSVSTNEKLFF
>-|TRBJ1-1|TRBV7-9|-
TGTGCCAGCAGCTTGGGCGGGATTGAAGCTTTCTTT
CASSLGGIEAFF
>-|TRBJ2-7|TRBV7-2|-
TGTGCCAGCAGCTTACCAGGGAGGTACGAGCAGTACTTC
CASSLPGRYEQYF
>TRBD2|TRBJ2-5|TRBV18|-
TGTGCCAGCTCACCCGGGGGGGCCAGAGAGACCCAGTACTTC
CASSPGGARETQYF
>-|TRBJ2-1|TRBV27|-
TGTGCCAGCAGTTTATATACAGGGTCCCCCTCGATACAAGGTGAGCAGTTCTTC
CASSLYTGSPSIQGEQFF
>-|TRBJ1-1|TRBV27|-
TGTGCCAGCAGCTCTCAGGGCTCTGAAGCTTTCTTT
CASSSQGSEAFF
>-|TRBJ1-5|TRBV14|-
TGTGCCAGCAGCCTGACCCCCGGGCCTACTAGCAATCAGCCCCAGCATTTT
CASSLTPGPTSNQPQHF
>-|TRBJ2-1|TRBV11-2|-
TGTGCCAGCAGCTTACACGCGGAGCAGTTCTTC
CASSLHAEQFF
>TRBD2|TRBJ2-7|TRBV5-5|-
TGTGCCAGCAGCCTCCGACTAGCGGGTTCCTACGAGCAGTACTTC
CASSLRLAGSYEQYF